This record looks at one T cell receptor (beta chain) sequence and its context. Its antigen is not identified. This specimen comes from a study of graft-versus-host responses after intestinal transplantation. Overall study: Multivisceral, liver-intestinal, or isolated intestinal transplants were performed in recipients. Each recipient received anti-thymocyte globulin induction, then tacrolimus and steroids for approximately three years. General observations from the study: Circulating GvH clone levels at their peak were associated with HvG declines (early post-transplant).

Trimming took 0 bases from V and 0 from J, leaving 4 bases between them. Germline V gives CDR1 SGHRS, CDR2 YFSETQ. CDR3 length: 13 amino acids. The table came from immunoSEQ multiplex PCR; TCRdb's copy has only in-frame clones and leaves some out. The table shows about 54,000 clones, with roughly nine tenths occurring only once. The chain links TRBV5-1 to TRBJ2-7; D is undetermined. The sequencing here drew on PBMCs, taken more than 650 days after intestinal transplant. The sequence was obtained from a human patient who received an intestinal transplant, so some T cells may come from the graft donor. CDR3 in DNA: TGCGCCAGCAGCTTGGATAACTCCTACGAGCAGTACTTC. Its protein is CASSLDNSYEQYF. Looking up the rest from reference TRBV5-1 and TRBJ2-7 gives the full variable domain: KAGVTQTPRYLIKTRGQQVTLSCSPISGHRSVSWYQQTPGQGLQFLFEYFSETQRNKGNFPGRFSGRQFSNSRSEMNVSTLELGDSALYLCASSLDNSYEQYFGPGTRLTVT.